This T cell receptor (beta chain) was observed in a study of shared clonotypes between healthy human individuals. About this clone itself: What it binds is not known.

Clones were read by immunoSEQ multiplex PCR, and TCRdb kept only the in-frame ones, dropping some. The sample lists millions of clones; roughly 94% were seen once. General study findings and limits: Clonotypes shared by all four donors outscored non-shared clonotypes in generation probability. Across a handful of donors, naive CD4 shared roughly 5%, naive CD8 more than 3%, memory CD4 roughly 2.4%, memory CD8 0.4%.

The CDR3 has 14 amino acids. V lost 4 bases to trimming and J lost 2 bases, with 11 bases between them. Looked up from germline, CDR1 is MNHNS and CDR2 is SASEGT. The V call is TRBV6-1, the J call TRBJ1-2, with D possibly TRBD1 on 6 matching bases. The sequence came from a man younger than 30 in good health. The source material was naive CD4+ T cells sorted from blood. Described subset: CD45RA+ positively selected. CDR3 amino acids: CASSGGTFNYGYTF. The CDR3 nucleotides are TGTGCCAGCAGTGGAGGGACATTCAACTATGGCTACACCTTC.